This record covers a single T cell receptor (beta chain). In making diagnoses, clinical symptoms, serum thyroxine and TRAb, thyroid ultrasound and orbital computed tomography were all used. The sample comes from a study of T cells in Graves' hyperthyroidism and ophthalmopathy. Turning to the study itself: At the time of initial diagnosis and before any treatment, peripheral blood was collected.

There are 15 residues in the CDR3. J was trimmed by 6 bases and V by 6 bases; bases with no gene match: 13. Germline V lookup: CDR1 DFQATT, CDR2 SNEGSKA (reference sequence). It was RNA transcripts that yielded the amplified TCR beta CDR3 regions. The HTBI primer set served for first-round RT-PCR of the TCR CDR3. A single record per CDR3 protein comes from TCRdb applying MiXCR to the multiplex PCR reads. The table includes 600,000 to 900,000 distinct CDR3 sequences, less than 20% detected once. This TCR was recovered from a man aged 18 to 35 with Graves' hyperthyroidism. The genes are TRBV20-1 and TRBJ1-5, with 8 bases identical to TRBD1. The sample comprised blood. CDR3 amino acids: CSALDETGVVQPQHF. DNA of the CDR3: TGCAGTGCGCTAGACGAGACAGGGGTAGTTCAGCCCCAGCATTTT.